This T cell receptor beta chain was sequenced during a study of T cell responses to AZD1222 COVID-19 vaccine. Notes on the study in general: Recipients of AZD1222 seropositive at baseline numbered only 5 or 6. Dominant at 160-218 and 743-854, vaccine-associated CD4 TCRs also spanned spike. Reports say nearly half of spike-specific TCRs go after unmutated variant regions. Spike-specific TCR breadth and depth were elevated following two AZD1222 doses.

Measured with immunoSEQ multiplex PCR; TCRdb has only the in-frame clones, and not every one. The sample shows approximately 210,000 clones, roughly 94% of them seen only once. In regard to this clone: Its antigen remains unknown.

V lost 5 bases and J lost 8; bases outside the gene matches: 8. The CDR3 length is 15 residues. The germline CDR1 and CDR2 sequences are SNHLY and FYNNEI. Sequences were derived from peripheral blood, sampled 28 days after the second dose of the MenACWY control vaccine. The TCR was taken from an adult who received the MenACWY meningococcal vaccine as a control. The J gene is TRBJ1-6, the V gene TRBV2; 8 bases are shared with TRBD1. The CDR3 nucleotides are TGTGCCAGCAGTACCGGACAGGGAAGGGATTCACCCCTCCACTTT. It translates to CASSTGQGRDSPLHF.